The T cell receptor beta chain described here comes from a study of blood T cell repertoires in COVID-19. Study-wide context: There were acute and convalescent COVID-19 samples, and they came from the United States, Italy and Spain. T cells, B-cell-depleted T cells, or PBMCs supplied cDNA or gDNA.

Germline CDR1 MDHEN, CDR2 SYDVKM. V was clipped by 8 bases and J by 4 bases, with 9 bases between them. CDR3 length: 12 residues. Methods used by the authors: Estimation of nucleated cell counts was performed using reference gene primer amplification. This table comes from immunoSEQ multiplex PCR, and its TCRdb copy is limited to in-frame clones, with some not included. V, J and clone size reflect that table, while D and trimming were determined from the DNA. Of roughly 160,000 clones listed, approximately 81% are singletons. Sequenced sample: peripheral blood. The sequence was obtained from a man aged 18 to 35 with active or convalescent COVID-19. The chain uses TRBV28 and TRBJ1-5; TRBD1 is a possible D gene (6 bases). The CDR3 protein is CASRTVNQPQHF. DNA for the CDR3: TGTGCCAGCCGGACAGTTAATCAGCCCCAGCATTTT.